A selection of T cell receptor beta chains follows, all from one sample in a study of shared clonotypes between healthy human individuals. Data came from immunoSEQ multiplex PCR; TCRdb stores just in-frame clones and leaves some out. The table has around 1.9 million clones, just over 90% seen once. What was sequenced was naive CD8+ T cells from PBMCs. These receptors all stem from a man younger than 30 in good health. Some clones in this sample may be carry-over from other donors' samples. Each CDR3 is given without its conserved first and last residue. Each record gives: J gene, V gene, CDR3 protein.

>TRBJ2-7|TRBV2
ATVPGRGERETYEQY
>TRBJ2-7|TRBV2
ASRLAPLEQY
>TRBJ2-7|TRBV28
ASSYAGGGGEQY
>TRBJ2-3|TRBV11-2
ASSHLRVRDYADTQY
>TRBJ1-4|TRBV19
ASTRTGLNEKLF
>TRBJ2-5|TRBV10-1
ASSDSPRQAETQY
>TRBJ1-1|TRBV5-1
ASSLGLQLNTEAF
>TRBJ1-1|TRBV2
ACLRGSNTEAF
>TRBJ2-7|TRBV27
ASSPLGTSGIPYEQY
>TRBJ2-7|TRBV27
ASSLTDAYEQY
>TRBJ2-1|TRBV28
ASSFAGQENEQF
>TRBJ1-1|TRBV14
ASSLRGSRGTEAF
>TRBJ2-7|TRBV6-6
ASREDRGSYEQY
>TRBJ1-1|TRBV27
ASSLSGGPNTEAF
>TRBJ2-2|TRBV7-9
ASSLIVGGPNTGELF
>-|TRBV29-1
SVRSTSGSRDEQY
>TRBJ2-7|TRBV7-9
ASSPRASGNREQY
>TRBJ2-3|TRBV7-6
ASSLGTTSTDTQY
>TRBJ1-1|TRBV6-1
ASSEFRTVNTEAF
>TRBJ1-1|TRBV19
ASSIARGTEAF
>TRBJ1-2|TRBV5-1
ASSIDQNYGYT
>TRBJ2-3|TRBV29-1
SVEGGQTNTDTQY